This T cell receptor (beta chain) is from a study of CD8+CD57+ T cells in acquired aplastic anemia. Background on the study: Healthy donors had, on average, roughly 9.8 million reads for their CD4+ cells.

This CDR3 contains 14 residues. V lost 5 bases, J lost 2 bases, and 13 bases lay in between. In germline, CDR1 is MNHEY, CDR2 SVGAGI. TCR beta VDJ and CDR3 profiling used genomic DNA as template. TCRdb called the reads again in MiXCR, with one record for every CDR3 protein. This table holds about 420,000 distinct CDR3 sequences, under 80% found once. Study-wide points: Researchers reported that CD8+ Simpson's diversity was not significantly different in patients versus controls. The same twenty-nine CD8+ CDR3 sequences occurred in patients and in controls.

The sample holds many counts of this clonotype. What it binds is not known. The V call is TRBV6-5, the J call TRBJ2-7; D possibly corresponds to TRBD2 (6 bases). Source material: sorted CD4+, CD8+, or CD8+CD57+ T cells (not recorded which) from PBMCs. The clonotype originates from a human donor in good health, serving as a control. The CDR3 reads CASSRAGGTYEQYF. DNA for the CDR3: TGTGCCAGCAGTCGCGCCGGGGGAACCTACGAGCAGTACTTC.